The sequence of this TCR beta chain was determined in a study of spatial heterogeneity in lung cancer. Time point: sample taken at primary tumor resection. The CDR3 consists of 11 residues. In germline, CDR1 is KGHDR, CDR2 SFDVKD. V lost 3 bases to trimming and J lost 15 bases, with 11 bases between them. TCRdb independently ran MiXCR on the 5' RACE reads; one entry per CDR3 protein. The sample contains around 24,000 distinct CDR3 sequences, 6% to 7.5% of which appear only once. This specimen was PBMCs, taken at surgery. This receptor was taken from a male donor with early-stage non-small cell lung cancer. The chain couples TRBV24-1 to TRBJ2-1, with no clear D. In nucleotides, the CDR3 is TGTGCCACCAGTGATGGCAGTCGAGGGTTCTTC. This encodes CATSDGSRGFF.